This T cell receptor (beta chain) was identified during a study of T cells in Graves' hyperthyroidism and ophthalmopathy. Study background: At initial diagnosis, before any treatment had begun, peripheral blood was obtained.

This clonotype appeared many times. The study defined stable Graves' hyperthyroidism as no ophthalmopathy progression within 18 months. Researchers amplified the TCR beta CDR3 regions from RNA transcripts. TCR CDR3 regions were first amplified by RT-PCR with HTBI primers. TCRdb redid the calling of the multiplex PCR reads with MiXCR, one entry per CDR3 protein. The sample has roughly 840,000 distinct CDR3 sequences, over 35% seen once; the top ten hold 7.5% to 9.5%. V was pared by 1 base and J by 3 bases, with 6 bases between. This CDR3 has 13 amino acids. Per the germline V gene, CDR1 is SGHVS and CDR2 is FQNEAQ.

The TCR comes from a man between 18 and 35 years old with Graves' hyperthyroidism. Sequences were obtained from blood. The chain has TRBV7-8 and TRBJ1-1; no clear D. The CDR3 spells CASSLGRHTEAFF. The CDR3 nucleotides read TGTGCCAGCAGCTTAGGCAGGCACACTGAAGCTTTCTTT.